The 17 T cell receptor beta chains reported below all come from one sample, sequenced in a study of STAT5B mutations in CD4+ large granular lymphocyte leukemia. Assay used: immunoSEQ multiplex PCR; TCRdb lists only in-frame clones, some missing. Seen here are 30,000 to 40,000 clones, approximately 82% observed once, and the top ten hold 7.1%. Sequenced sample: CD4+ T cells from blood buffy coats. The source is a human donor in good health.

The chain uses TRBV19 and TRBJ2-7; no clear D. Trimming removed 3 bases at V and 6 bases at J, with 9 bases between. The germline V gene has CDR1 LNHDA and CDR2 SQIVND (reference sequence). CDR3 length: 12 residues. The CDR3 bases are TGTGCCAGTAGTATCTTGGGTTCCGAGCAGTACTTC. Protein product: CASSILGSEQYF.

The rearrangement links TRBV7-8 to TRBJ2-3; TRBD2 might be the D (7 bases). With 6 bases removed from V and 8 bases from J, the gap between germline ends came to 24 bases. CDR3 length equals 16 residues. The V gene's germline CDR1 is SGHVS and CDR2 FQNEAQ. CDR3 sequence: CASRVEGGTGWGTQYF. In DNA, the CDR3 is TGTGCCAGCAGGGTAGAGGGGGGGACTGGATGGGGTACGCAGTATTTT.

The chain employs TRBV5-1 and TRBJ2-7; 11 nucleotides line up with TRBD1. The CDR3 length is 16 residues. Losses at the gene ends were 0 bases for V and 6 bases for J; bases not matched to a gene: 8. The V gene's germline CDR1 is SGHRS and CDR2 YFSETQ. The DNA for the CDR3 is TGCGCCAGCAGCTTGGAAACCCGGGACAGGGGGGCCGAGCAGTACTTC. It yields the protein CASSLETRDRGAEQYF. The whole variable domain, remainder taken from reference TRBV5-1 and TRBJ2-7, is KAGVTQTPRYLIKTRGQQVTLSCSPISGHRSVSWYQQTPGQGLQFLFEYFSETQRNKGNFPGRFSGRQFSNSRSEMNVSTLELGDSALYLCASSLETRDRGAEQYFGPGTRLTVT.

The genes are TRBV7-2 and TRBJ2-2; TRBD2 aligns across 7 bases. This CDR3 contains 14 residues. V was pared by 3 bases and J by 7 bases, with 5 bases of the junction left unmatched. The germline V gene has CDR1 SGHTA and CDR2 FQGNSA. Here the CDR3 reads CASSFGLEGGELFF. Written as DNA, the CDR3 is TGTGCCAGCAGCTTCGGACTAGAAGGCGGGGAGCTGTTTTTT.

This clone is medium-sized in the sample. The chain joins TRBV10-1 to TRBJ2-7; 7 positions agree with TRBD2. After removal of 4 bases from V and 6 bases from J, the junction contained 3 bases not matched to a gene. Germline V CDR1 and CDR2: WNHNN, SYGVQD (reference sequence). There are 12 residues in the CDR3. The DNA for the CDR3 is TGCGCCAGCAGTGGACTAGCCGCCGAGCAGTACTTC. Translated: CASSGLAAEQYF.

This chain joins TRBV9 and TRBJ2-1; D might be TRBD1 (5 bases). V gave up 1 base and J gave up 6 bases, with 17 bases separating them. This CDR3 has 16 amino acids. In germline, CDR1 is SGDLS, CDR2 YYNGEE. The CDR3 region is CASSVSGQGASNEQFF. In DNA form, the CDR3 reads TGTGCCAGCAGCGTAAGTGGGCAGGGCGCAAGCAATGAGCAGTTCTTC.

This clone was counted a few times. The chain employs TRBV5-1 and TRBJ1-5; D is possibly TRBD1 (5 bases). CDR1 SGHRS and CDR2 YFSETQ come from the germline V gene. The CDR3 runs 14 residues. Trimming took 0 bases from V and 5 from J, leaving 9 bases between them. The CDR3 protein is CASSLDTGHQPQHF. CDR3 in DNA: TGCGCCAGCAGCTTGGACACGGGACATCAGCCCCAGCATTTT.

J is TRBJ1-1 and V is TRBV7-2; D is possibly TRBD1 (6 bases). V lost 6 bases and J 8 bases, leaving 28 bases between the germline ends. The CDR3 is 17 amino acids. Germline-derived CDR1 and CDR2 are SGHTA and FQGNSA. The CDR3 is CASRRTSRDMGVWEAFF. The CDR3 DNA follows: TGTGCCAGCAGACGCACCTCCCGGGACATGGGCGTCTGGGAAGCTTTCTTT.

This chain's CDR3 is CASSSYDHNAGRNIQYF. The CDR3 nucleotides are TGTGCCAGCAGCTCATACGACCACAACGCGGGGAGAAACATTCAGTACTTC. The chain combines TRBV5-6 with TRBJ2-4; tentatively, D is TRBD2 (6 bases). This CDR3 contains 17 residues. Trimming shortened V by 3 bases and J by 6 bases, and 22 bases separated the two germline ends. Looked up from germline, CDR1 is SGHDT and CDR2 is YYEEEE.

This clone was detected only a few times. In DNA, the CDR3 is TGTGCCAGCAGTGCCTACAGGGGTCCGCTTTCTGGGGCCAACGTCCTGACTTTC. Its protein product is CASSAYRGPLSGANVLTF. The rearrangement links TRBV6-1 to TRBJ2-6, with TRBD1 identical over 7 bases. Germline assignment: CDR1 MNHNS and CDR2 SASEGT. V lost 4 bases, J lost 1 base, and 10 bases stayed unmatched. There are 18 residues in the CDR3.

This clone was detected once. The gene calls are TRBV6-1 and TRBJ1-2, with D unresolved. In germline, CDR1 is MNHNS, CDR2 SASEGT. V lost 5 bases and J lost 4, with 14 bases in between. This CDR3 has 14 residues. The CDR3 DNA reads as TGTGCCAGCAGTATTCGACAAGGGAGCTATGGCTACACCTTC. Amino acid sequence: CASSIRQGSYGYTF.

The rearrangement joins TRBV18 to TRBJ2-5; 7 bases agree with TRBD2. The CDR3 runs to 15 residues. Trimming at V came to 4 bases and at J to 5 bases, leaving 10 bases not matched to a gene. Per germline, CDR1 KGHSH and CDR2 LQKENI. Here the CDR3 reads CASSLQTTSAETQYF. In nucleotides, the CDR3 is TGTGCCAGCTCACTCCAAACAACTAGCGCGGAGACCCAGTACTTC.

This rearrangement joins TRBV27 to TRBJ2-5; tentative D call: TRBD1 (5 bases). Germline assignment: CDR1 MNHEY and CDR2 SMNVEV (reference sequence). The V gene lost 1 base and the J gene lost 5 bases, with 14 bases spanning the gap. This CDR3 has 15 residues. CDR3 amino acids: CASSLWSQGRETQYF. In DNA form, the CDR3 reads TGTGCCAGCAGTTTATGGTCTCAGGGTCGGGAGACCCAGTACTTC.

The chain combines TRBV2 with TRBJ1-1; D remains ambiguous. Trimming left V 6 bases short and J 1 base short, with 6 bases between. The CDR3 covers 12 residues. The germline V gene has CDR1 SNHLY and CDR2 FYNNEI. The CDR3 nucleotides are TGTGCCAGCAGCAGACAGAACACTGAAGCTTTCTTT. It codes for CASSRQNTEAFF.

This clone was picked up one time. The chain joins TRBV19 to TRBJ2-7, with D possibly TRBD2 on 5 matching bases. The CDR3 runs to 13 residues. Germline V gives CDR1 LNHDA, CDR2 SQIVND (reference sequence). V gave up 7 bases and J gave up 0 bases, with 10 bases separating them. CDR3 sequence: CASTTRGSYEQYF. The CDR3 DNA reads TGTGCCAGTACCACACGGGGCTCCTACGAGCAGTACTTC.

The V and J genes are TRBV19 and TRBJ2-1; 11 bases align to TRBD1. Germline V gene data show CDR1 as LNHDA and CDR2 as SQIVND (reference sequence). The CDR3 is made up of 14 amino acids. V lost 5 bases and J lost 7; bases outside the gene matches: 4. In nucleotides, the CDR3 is TGTGCCAGTAGTGGACAGGGGGCACAGAATGAGCAGTTCTTC. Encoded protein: CASSGQGAQNEQFF.

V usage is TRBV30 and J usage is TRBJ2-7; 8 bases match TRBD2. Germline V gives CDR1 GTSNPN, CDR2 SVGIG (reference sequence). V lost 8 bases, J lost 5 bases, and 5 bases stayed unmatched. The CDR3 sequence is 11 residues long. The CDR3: CARPGGHEQYF. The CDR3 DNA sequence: TGTGCCCGACCGGGGGGGCACGAGCAGTACTTC. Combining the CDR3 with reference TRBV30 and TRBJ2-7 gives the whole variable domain SQTIHQWPATLVQPVGSPLSLECTVEGTSNPNLYWYRQAAGRGLQLLFYSVGIGQISSEVPQNLSASRPQDRQFILSSKKLLLSDSGFYLCARPGGHEQYFGPGTRLTVT.